Listed below are T cell receptor beta chains from one sample, sequenced in a study of beta chain features in type 1 diabetes. Generated by immunoSEQ multiplex PCR, the TCRdb table keeps only in-frame clones and is missing some. The top ten hold roughly 0.5% of the sample, which has about 170,000 clones, roughly 8% seen once. The specimen was central memory CD4+ T cells from blood. The origin of the receptors is a man younger than 30 with type 1 diabetes. Both conserved end residues are part of each CDR3. Fields, in order: J gene, D gene, V gene, clone size, CDR3 DNA, CDR3 protein. A D gene is named only where the DNA matches it firmly. Part of the rows lack a size; the others show once, few, many or a class for expanded clones.

>TRBJ2-1|.|TRBV7-2|.
TGTGCCAGCAGCTTCAGGGCCTCCTACAATGAGCAGTTCTTC
CASSFRASYNEQFF
>TRBJ2-5|TRBD2|TRBV5-4|few
TGTGCCAGCAGCTTGTTAAACCTAGCGGGGGGGGAGACCCAGTACTTC
CASSLLNLAGGETQYF
>TRBJ2-1|.|TRBV2|few
TGTGCCAGCAGTGAATCGGGGTACGAGCAGTTCTTC
CASSESGYEQFF
>TRBJ2-2|TRBD1|TRBV18|few
TGTGCCAGCTCAACGAACAGGGGGCTGACCGGGGAGCTGTTTTTT
CASSTNRGLTGELFF
>TRBJ2-4|TRBD2|TRBV11-2|.
TGTGCCAGCAGCTTAGGACTAGCGGGACGAAACATTCAGTACTTC
CASSLGLAGRNIQYF
>TRBJ1-1|.|TRBV5-1|.
TGCGCCAGCAGCTTGGCCAACGTGAACGGGGAAGCTTTCTTT
CASSLANVNGEAFF
>TRBJ2-7|.|TRBV7-2|.
TGCGCCAGCAGCCAACGACAGGGCGGGATCTACGAGCAGTACTTC
CASSQRQGGIYEQYF
>TRBJ2-2|.|TRBV7-9|.
TGTGCCAGCAGCTTAGGAGTGGGAGACACCGGGGAGCTGTTTTTT
CASSLGVGDTGELFF
>TRBJ2-1|TRBD2|TRBV28|few
TGTGCCAGCAGTTTAGCGGGACTAGCGGGACTCAATGAGCAGTTCTTC
CASSLAGLAGLNEQFF
>TRBJ2-3|TRBD1|TRBV7-9|.
TGTGCCAGCAGCTATCCGGGACAGGGGTCAGATACGCAGTATTTT
CASSYPGQGSDTQYF
>TRBJ1-2|.|TRBV10-3|.
TGTGCCATCCAGGATCAGGGAGGCTATGGCTACACCTTC
CAIQDQGGYGYTF
>TRBJ1-2|TRBD1|TRBV7-2|.
TGTGCCAGCAGCGTAGACAGGGGGGGTGACTACACCTTC
CASSVDRGGDYTF
>TRBJ2-7|TRBD1|TRBV5-6|few
TGTGCCAGCAGCTTTACCAGGGGGCTCGCCTACGAGCAGTACTTC
CASSFTRGLAYEQYF
>TRBJ2-5|TRBD2|TRBV30|.
TGTGCCTGGAGTGAACTAGCGGGATTGGGGGAGACCCAGTACTTC
CAWSELAGLGETQYF
>TRBJ2-7|.|TRBV6-6|few
TGTGCCAGCAGCGCCTTGGCTGAGCAGTACTTC
CASSALAEQYF
>TRBJ2-2|TRBD2|TRBV5-1|few
TGCGCCAGCAGCAATATAGCGGGGCGGACCGGGGAGCTGTTTTTT
CASSNIAGRTGELFF
>TRBJ1-1|.|TRBV6-5|many
TGTGCCAGCAGTTACTCAGGGGGTAGGACTGAAGCTTTCTTT
CASSYSGGRTEAFF
>TRBJ1-5|TRBD1|TRBV7-2|few
TGTGCCAGCAGCGAACAGGGGGGTAGTCAGCCCCAGCATTTT
CASSEQGGSQPQHF
>TRBJ2-1|TRBD1|TRBV28|.
TGTGCCAGCGGACAGGACAGTAGAAATGAGCAGTTCTTC
CASGQDSRNEQFF
>TRBJ2-3|.|TRBV4-3|.
TGCGCCAGCAGCCAAGGGCGGCCCGCCTATACGCAGTATTTT
CASSQGRPAYTQYF
>TRBJ2-1|TRBD1|TRBV5-4|few
TGTGCCAGCAGCTTGGGCTCAGGACAGGGGTACAATGAGCAGTTCTTC
CASSLGSGQGYNEQFF
>TRBJ2-6|.|TRBV14|few
TGTGCCAGCAGCCACTGGACAGCAACAACTGGGGCCAACGTCCTGACTTTC
CASSHWTATTGANVLTF
>TRBJ1-2|.|TRBV28|.
TGTGCCAGCAGTTTACAGGGGATACACTATGGCTACACCTTC
CASSLQGIHYGYTF
>TRBJ2-2|.|TRBV21-1|few
TGTGCCAGTCCACCCCCAGCGGGGGGGCTAAATCATAACGCGAACACCGGGGAGCTGTTTTTT
CASPPPAGGLNHNANTGELFF
>TRBJ2-5|.|TRBV5-6|few
TGTGCCAGCAAGACCCTGAGCGGCCAAGAGACCCAGTACTTC
CASKTLSGQETQYF
>TRBJ1-4|.|TRBV2|.
TGTGCCAGCAGTCTGAACACCGCAACTAATGAAAAACTGTTTTTT
CASSLNTATNEKLFF
>TRBJ1-6|TRBD1|TRBV7-9|few
TGTGCCAGCAGCTACCCGTCAGGGGGGCTATCACCCCTCCACTTT
CASSYPSGGLSPLHF
>TRBJ2-5|.|TRBV6-1|.
TGTGCCAGCAGTGAAGGGTGGGACATCAGGTCCCAGTACTTC
CASSEGWDIRSQYF
>TRBJ2-7|TRBD1|TRBV19|.
TGTGCCACCAAGGGACAGGGCTCCTACGAGCAGTACTTC
CATKGQGSYEQYF
>TRBJ2-7|TRBD2|TRBV19|few
TGTGCCAGTAGCAGCCAACCACCGGGGGGGCTACCCTACGAGCAGTACTTC
CASSSQPPGGLPYEQYF
>TRBJ2-7|.|TRBV27|few
TGTGCCATCAGGGACACGGTTCCCTACGAGCAGTACTTC
CAIRDTVPYEQYF
>TRBJ2-4|.|TRBV7-2|.
TGTGCCAGCTCCCCGGGTGGGGGGACTCCCAAAAACATTCAGTACTTC
CASSPGGGTPKNIQYF
>TRBJ1-5|.|TRBV28|.
TGTGCCAGCAGCATTACGACTAGGCCCCAGCATTTT
CASSITTRPQHF
>TRBJ1-2|TRBD1|TRBV5-6|.
TGTGCCAGCAGCTTGGTGGGACAGGGGGCGTATGGCTACACCTTC
CASSLVGQGAYGYTF
>TRBJ1-4|TRBD1|TRBV6-5|.
TGTGCCAGCAGCCCCCGGGACAGGGGAAGAGAAAAACTGTTTTTT
CASSPRDRGREKLFF
>TRBJ2-3|TRBD2|TRBV19|few
TGTGCCAGTAGTACAGGTAGCGGGGGGCGCACAGATACGCAGTATTTT
CASSTGSGGRTDTQYF
>TRBJ2-1|.|TRBV5-4|few
TGTGCCAGCAGCGTCGGTAGCCGGGAGCAGTTCTTC
CASSVGSREQFF
>TRBJ2-5|TRBD1|TRBV30|few
TGTGCCTGGAGCCGACAGGGGAGGGAGACCCAGTACTTC
CAWSRQGRETQYF
>TRBJ1-2|TRBD1|TRBV7-9|.
TGTGCCAGCAGCTTGACAGGGAGGAACCATGGCTACACCTTC
CASSLTGRNHGYTF
>TRBJ2-2|TRBD1|TRBV7-9|few
TGTGCCAGCAGCCACGACAGGGTGAACACCGGGGAGCTGTTTTTT
CASSHDRVNTGELFF
>TRBJ2-1|.|TRBV29-1|many
TGCAGCGTTTTTCCCCCGACTGGATACAATGAGCAGTTCTTC
CSVFPPTGYNEQFF
>TRBJ1-4|.|TRBV7-9|few
TGTGCCAGCAGCTCTACTAGTGCAACTAATGAAAAACTGTTTTTT
CASSSTSATNEKLFF